The 13 T cell receptor beta chains below were found in one sample sequenced in a study of T cells in women clearing cervical HPV infection. Clones were sequenced by immunoSEQ multiplex PCR, and TCRdb holds only the in-frame ones, with some missing. This sample's table has about 30,000 clones. Material: blood buffy coat. The receptors shown here come from a woman between 18 and 75 years old with a cervical HPV16 infection that either progressed to CIN3+ or cleared (not recorded which).

Details on this clone: The CDR3 is cut off 3 residues early in the read; its end comes from the germline J gene. The V and J genes are TRBV5-1 and TRBJ2-2; 9 bases map to TRBD1. The CDR3 covers 15 residues. Germline lookup yields CDR1 SGHRS and CDR2 YFSETQ. CDR3 sequence reads: CATRTGDSGANVLFF. Incomplete CDR3 DNA: TGCGCCACGAGGACAGGGGACTCTGGGGCCAACGTG.

A note on this clone: The read falls 3 residues short of the CDR3 end, and the missing part is taken from the germline J gene. V gene TRBV2 combines with J gene TRBJ2-5; the match to TRBD2 covers 12 bases. CDR1 is SNHLY, CDR2 FYNNEI, per germline. This CDR3 has 16 amino acids. J gave up 7 bases and V 5 bases, and 11 bases lay outside the gene matches. The covered CDR3 bases are TGTGCCAGCAGTCCACGACGGACTAGCGGGGTGGGGACC. Its protein product is CASSPRRTSGVGT. The entire CDR3 sequence reads CASSPRRTSGVGTQYF.

This clone is identified as large from frequency. The read terminates 3 residues ahead of where the CDR3 ends, so the germline J gene completes it. The rearrangement links TRBV30 to TRBJ1-2; maybe TRBD1 (6 bases). The germline V gene encodes CDR1 GTSNPN and CDR2 SVGIG (reference sequence). This CDR3 has 15 residues. Between the trimmed V and J ends, which lost 3 bases and 0 bases, there was a span of 14 bases. The CDR3 sequence: CAWRLTGPTNYGYTF. Partial CDR3 DNA: TGTGCCTGGAGGCTGACAGGCCCCACTAACTATGGC.

For this clone: The read ends 3 residues shy of where the CDR3 ends; the end is completed using the germline J gene. This chain links TRBV5-1 with TRBJ2-2, with 9 positions matching TRBD1. Germline-derived CDR1 and CDR2 are SGHRS and YFSETQ. J gave up 6 bases and V 4 bases, and 10 bases lay outside the gene matches. CDR3 size: 16 residues. CDR3 DNA, as far as it was read: TGCGCCAGCAGCGTGTCACCGGGACAGGGAGCCGGGGAG. Amino acid sequence: CASSVSPGQGAGE. The full CDR3 reads CASSVSPGQGAGELFF.

CDR3 DNA, as far as it was read: TGTGCCAGCAGCGTAACCCTCAGACCGGGTCCAAATTCACCC. This gives the protein CASSVTLRPGPNSP. The complete CDR3 protein is CASSVTLRPGPNSPLHF. The V gene is TRBV9, the J gene TRBJ1-6; D remains unclear. The CDR3 is cut off 3 residues early in the read; its end comes from the germline J gene. Germline V gene sequence: CDR1 SGDLS, CDR2 YYNGEE. V lost 1 base and J lost 7, with 18 bases in between. There are 17 residues in the CDR3.

To note about this clone: The read comes to an end 3 residues before the CDR3 does, leaving the germline J gene to fill in the end. The J gene is TRBJ1-2, the V gene TRBV20-1; 7 bases line up with TRBD1. The CDR3 runs 15 residues. CDR1 and CDR2 from the germline V gene are DFQATT and SNEGSKA (reference sequence). V shed 3 bases, J shed 0 bases, and the junction held 7 bases outside the gene matches. The CDR3 sequence: CSARDLDRPNYGYTF. CDR3 DNA (partial): TGCAGTGCTAGGGATCTGGACAGGCCTAACTATGGC.

Points on this clone: The read comes to an end 3 residues before the CDR3 does, leaving the germline J gene to fill in the end. This chain uses TRBV5-4 with TRBJ2-3; 7 nucleotides line up with TRBD1. The germline CDR1 and CDR2 sequences are SGHNT and YYREEE (reference sequence). The length of the CDR3 is 13 residues. Partial CDR3 DNA: TGTGCCAGCAGTTATGACAGGGACCAGACG. The encoded protein is CASSYDRDQT. The full CDR3 is CASSYDRDQTQYF.

On this clone itself: Sequencing ends 3 residues short of the CDR3 end; the germline J gene provides the rest. V gene TRBV11-2 combines with J gene TRBJ2-2; maybe TRBD2 (6 bases). There are 12 residues in the CDR3. Germline V CDR1 and CDR2: SGHAT, FQNNGV. The DNA read from the CDR3 is TGTGCCAGCAGCCACGGGGAGGTCAAG. Amino acids: CASSHGEVK. The full CDR3 is CASSHGEVKLFF.

Notes on this clone: The read is 3 residues too short to cover the CDR3 end, so that end is filled in from the germline J gene. The rearrangement uses TRBV12-3 or TRBV12-4 and TRBJ1-2, with 9 bases aligning to TRBD1. V dropped 5 bases and J dropped 4; count of bases not matched to a gene: 11. This CDR3 has 16 residues. CDR3 DNA, as far as it was read: TGTGCCAGCAGTCACGAACTACAGGGGGCGCGCTATGGC. This sequence encodes CASSHELQGARYG. The full CDR3 protein reads CASSHELQGARYGYTF.

On this clone: The read terminates 3 residues before the CDR3 end, so the remaining end is supplied by the germline J gene. J is TRBJ2-1 and V is TRBV12-3 or TRBV12-4, with a tentative D call TRBD1 (6 bases). The CDR3 covers 15 residues. V lost 2 bases, J lost 8 bases, and 16 bases lay in between. CDR3 in amino acids: CASSLTGPFGYEQFF. The sequenced CDR3 bases are TGTGCCAGCAGTTTAACAGGGCCGTTTGGGTATGAG.

Regarding this clone: The junction does not match germline at one end; this may be a read error. The CDR3 end falls 3 residues outside the read, so it is completed with the germline J gene. In the same sample, other DNA sequences code for this CDR3. This sequence joins TRBV5-1 and TRBJ1-3, with TRBD1 as a possible D gene (5 bases). Germline CDR1 and CDR2: SGHRS and YFSETQ. CDR3 length: 16 residues. The CDR3 DNA, read in part, is TGCGCCAGCAAAGAGGGGCACGTCAGCTCTGGAAACACT. Protein sequence: CASKEGHVSSGNT. The full CDR3 protein reads CASKEGHVSSGNTIYF. Combining the CDR3 with reference TRBV5-1 and TRBJ1-3 gives the whole variable domain KAGVTQTPRYLIKTRGQQVTLSCSPISGHRSVSWYQQTPGQGLQFLFEYFSETQRNKGNFPGRFSGRQFSNSRSEMNVSTLELGDSALYLCASKEGHVSSGNTIYFGEGSWLTVV.

Comments on this clone: Read coverage stops 3 residues before the CDR3 terminus; the germline J gene supplies the remainder. The J gene is TRBJ2-1, the V gene TRBV29-1, with 8 bases fitting TRBD1. The germline V gene has CDR1 SQVTM and CDR2 ANQGSEA. The CDR3 sequence is 14 residues long. V trimming: 8 bases; J trimming: 0 bases; junction bases outside the gene matches: 6. The DNA read from the CDR3 is TGCAGCACGTCCACAGGGGGCTCCTACAATGAG. Translating gives CSTSTGGSYNE. In full, the CDR3 reads CSTSTGGSYNEQFF.

A remark on this clone: The CDR3 end falls 3 residues outside the read, so it is completed with the germline J gene. The J gene is TRBJ1-2, the V gene TRBV20-1; TRBD1 agrees at 11 bases. The CDR3 runs to 16 residues. CDR1 DFQATT and CDR2 SNEGSKA come from the germline V gene (reference sequence). The covered CDR3 bases are TGCAGTGCTAGAGATGTGACAGGACAGGGGGCGTACGGC. Protein: CSARDVTGQGAYG. The entire CDR3 protein is CSARDVTGQGAYGYTF.